This TCR beta chain originates from a study of T cells after yellow fever vaccination. Study-level results: Researchers cautioned that FACS-sorted repertoires could harbor abundant clonotypes contaminating from the bulk population. Reappearance after the booster was observed for most primary-vaccination clones (roughly 97% CD4, about 85% CD8).

A 5'RACE template-switching step, the method used to make TCR cDNA, added a universal primer site and UMIs. TCRdb re-derived calls from the 5' RACE reads in MiXCR, one entry per CDR3 protein. The table lists more than 300,000 distinct CDR3 sequences, roughly 10% of them singletons, with 3% to 4% in the top ten. The V gene's germline CDR1 is MGHRA and CDR2 YSYEKL. Trimming removed 4 bases at V and 6 bases at J, with 11 bases between. CDR3 length: 13 residues. This clonotype appeared many times. Its antigen is as yet unknown. The receptor was isolated from a man between 18 and 35 years old who received the YFV17D yellow fever vaccine. The sequenced sample was CD4+ T cells sorted from PBMCs, obtained 45 days after the yellow fever booster vaccination. The chain employs TRBV4-1 and TRBJ2-3, with D uncertain. The chain's CDR3 is CASSPQVTDTQYF. CDR3 DNA: TGCGCCAGCAGCCCCCAGGTTACGGATACGCAGTATTTT.